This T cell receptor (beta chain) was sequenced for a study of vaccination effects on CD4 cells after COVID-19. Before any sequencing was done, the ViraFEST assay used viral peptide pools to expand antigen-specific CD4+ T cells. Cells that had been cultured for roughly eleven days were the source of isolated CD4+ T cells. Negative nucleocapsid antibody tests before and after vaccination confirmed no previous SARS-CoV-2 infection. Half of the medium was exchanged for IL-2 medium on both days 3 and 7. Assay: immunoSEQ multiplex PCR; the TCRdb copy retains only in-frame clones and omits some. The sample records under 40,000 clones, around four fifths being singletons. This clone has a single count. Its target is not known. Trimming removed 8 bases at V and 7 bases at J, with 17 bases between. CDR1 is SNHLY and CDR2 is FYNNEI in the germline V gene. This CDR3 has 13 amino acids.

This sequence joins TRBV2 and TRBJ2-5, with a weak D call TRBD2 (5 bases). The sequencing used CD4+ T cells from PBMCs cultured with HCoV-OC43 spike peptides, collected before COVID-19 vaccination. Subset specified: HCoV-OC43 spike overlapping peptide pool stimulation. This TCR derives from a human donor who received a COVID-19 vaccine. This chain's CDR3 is CASGFGILGTQYF. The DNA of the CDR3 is TGTGCCAGCGGTTTCGGGATTTTGGGGACCCAGTACTTC. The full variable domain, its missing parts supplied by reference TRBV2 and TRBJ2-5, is EPEVTQTPSHQVTQMGQEVILRCVPISNHLYFYWYRQILGQKVEFLVSFYNNEISEKSEIFDDQFSVERPDGSNFTLKIRSTKLEDSAMYFCASGFGILGTQYFGPGTRLLVL.